This entry lists 30 T cell receptor beta chains sequenced from one sample in a study of response to subunit inactivated influenza vaccine. Using its own MiXCR run on the RT-PCR reads, TCRdb lists one record per CDR3 protein. The sample carries about 520,000 distinct CDR3 sequences, approximately 11% recorded once. Sequencing was performed on PBMCs from blood, taken roughly 6 weeks after vaccination. The receptors shown here come from a middle-aged man who received an inactivated influenza vaccine.

This clonotype was counted between two and nine times. J is TRBJ2-2 and V is TRBV28, with 7 bases matching TRBD1. After removal of 10 bases from V and 6 bases from J, the junction contained 8 bases not matched to a gene. The CDR3 length is 13 residues. Germline V gives CDR1 MDHEN, CDR2 SYDVKM. The CDR3 DNA reads TGTGCCACGGGACAGCGTGTCCCCGGGGAGCTGTTTTTT. Amino acids: CATGQRVPGELFF. Using reference TRBV28 and TRBJ2-2 for the parts outside the CDR3, the full variable domain is DVKVTQSSRYLVKRTGEKVFLECVQDMDHENMFWYRQDPGLGLRLIYFSYDVKMKEKGDIPEGYSVSREKKERFSLILESASTNQTSMYLCATGQRVPGELFFGEGSRLTVL.

Points on this clonotype: The germline gene is not matched at one end of the junction; a read error may be the cause. The chain joins TRBV5-5 to TRBJ2-1; D may be TRBD1 (6 bases). The CDR3 runs 11 residues. Germline loops: CDR1 SGHKS, CDR2 YYEKEE (reference sequence). CDR3 DNA sequence: TGTGCCAGCAGCCTCGGGACACCTCTTCTCTTC. This gives the protein CASSLGTPLLF.

This clonotype was observed a few times. V usage is TRBV11-2 and J usage is TRBJ2-2; D gene unclear. Germline V gene lookup returns CDR1 SGHAT and CDR2 FQNNGV. V was pared by 4 bases and J by 7 bases, with 10 bases between. This CDR3 spans 13 amino acids. The CDR3 loop reads CASSYKFGGELFF. CDR3 coding DNA: TGTGCCAGCAGCTACAAGTTTGGCGGGGAGCTGTTTTTT. Looking up the rest from reference TRBV11-2 and TRBJ2-2 gives the full variable domain: EAGVAQSPRYKIIEKRQSVAFWCNPISGHATLYWYQQILGQGPKLLIQFQNNGVVDDSQLPKDRFSAERLKGVDSTLKIQPAKLEDSAVYLCASSYKFGGELFFGEGSRLTVL.

The chain uses TRBV5-1 and TRBJ2-1, with TRBD2 matching over 9 bases. In germline, CDR1 is SGHRS, CDR2 YFSETQ. J lost 6 bases, V lost 2 bases, and 6 bases had no gene match. The CDR3 runs to 15 residues. The CDR3 loop reads CASSLGAGGTNEQFF. The CDR3 coding sequence is TGCGCCAGCAGCTTAGGAGCGGGGGGCACCAATGAGCAGTTCTTC.

This clonotype was observed a few times. The genes are TRBV10-3 and TRBJ2-5; TRBD2 aligns across 11 bases. Germline CDR1 ENHRY, CDR2 SYGVKD. V lost 8 bases, J lost 1 base, and 3 bases stayed unmatched. The CDR3 has 14 residues. The CDR3 spells CAIGGTSGQETQYF. The CDR3 coding sequence is TGTGCCATCGGAGGGACTAGCGGCCAAGAGACCCAGTACTTC.

This clonotype was picked up many times. The J gene is TRBJ2-5, the V gene TRBV2; D may be TRBD1 (6 bases). CDR3 length equals 16 residues. CDR1 and CDR2 (germline): SNHLY, FYNNEI. Trimming stripped 1 base from V and 3 bases from J, with 15 bases between. This CDR3 is CASSEVRARGKETQYF. The CDR3 DNA sequence: TGTGCCAGCAGTGAAGTAAGGGCCAGGGGCAAAGAGACCCAGTACTTC.

Written as DNA, the CDR3 is TGCAGTGCTAGTGGGGGAGGTGGAAGGGGCAATCAGCCCCAGCATTTT. It specifies CSASGGGGRGNQPQHF. The chain employs TRBV20-1 and TRBJ1-5; D perhaps matches TRBD1 (5 bases). Trimming removed 3 bases at V and 2 bases at J, with 17 bases between. Germline lookup yields CDR1 DFQATT and CDR2 SNEGSKA (reference sequence). This CDR3 is built from 16 residues.

The chain employs TRBV20-1 and TRBJ2-1, with 9 bases fitting TRBD1. V lost 5 bases, J lost 6 bases, and 8 bases stayed unmatched. CDR1 is DFQATT and CDR2 is SNEGSKA in the germline V gene (reference sequence). The CDR3 extends over 14 amino acids. CDR3 DNA: TGCAGTGCTCCGGGACAGGGACTACTCAATGAGCAGTTCTTC. This gives the protein CSAPGQGLLNEQFF.

This clonotype was picked up many times. This chain joins TRBV20-1 and TRBJ1-5, with unresolved D. Trimming removed 1 base from V and 0 bases from J, with 13 bases in between. The CDR3 totals 16 residues. CDR1 and CDR2 from the germline V gene are DFQATT and SNEGSKA (reference sequence). The CDR3 loop reads CSARVGNLNSNQPQHF. The CDR3 coding sequence is TGCAGTGCTAGAGTTGGAAACTTAAATAGCAATCAGCCCCAGCATTTT.

This clonotype was observed a handful of times. The chain links TRBV5-1 to TRBJ2-3, with TRBD2 identical over 10 bases. The trim removed 2 bases at V and 7 bases at J, leaving 7 bases unmatched. CDR3 size: 15 residues. Germline-derived CDR1 and CDR2 are SGHRS and YFSETQ. The CDR3 here is CASSFGTSEVYTQYF. The CDR3 bases are TGCGCCAGCAGCTTCGGGACTAGCGAAGTTTATACGCAGTATTTT.

There are a few counts of this clonotype. The J gene is TRBJ2-1, the V gene TRBV24-1; TRBD1 might be the D (6 bases). This CDR3 region has 15 residues. V lost 4 bases to trimming and J lost 2 bases, with 11 bases between them. Looked up from germline, CDR1 is KGHDR and CDR2 is SFDVKD. The CDR3 here is CATSEGASPYNEQFF. For the CDR3, the DNA is TGTGCCACCAGTGAGGGGGCTAGCCCCTACAATGAGCAGTTCTTC.

This clonotype was observed many times. The CDR3 loop reads CASSPPSYEQYF. CDR3 in DNA: TGTGCCAGCAGCCCTCCCTCCTACGAGCAGTACTTC. This chain connects TRBV7-9 to TRBJ2-7, with no clear D. Trimming shortened V by 5 bases and J by 0 bases, and 5 bases separated the two germline ends. There are 12 residues in the CDR3. Germline CDR1 is SEHNR and CDR2 is FQNEAQ (reference sequence).

This clonotype has a handful of counts. The genes are TRBV5-5 and TRBJ1-1, with D perhaps TRBD1 (5 bases). V was trimmed by 4 bases and J by 0 bases, leaving 13 bases between them. The CDR3 runs 15 residues. Germline CDR1 is SGHKS and CDR2 is YYEKEE (reference sequence). As DNA, the CDR3 is TGTGCCAGCAGCCCAAACGGACACCTGAACACTGAAGCTTTCTTT. This gives the protein CASSPNGHLNTEAFF.

There are a few counts of this clonotype. The chain combines TRBV20-1 with TRBJ1-1; no definite D call. CDR1 and CDR2 (germline): DFQATT, SNEGSKA (reference sequence). Trimming pared 0 bases from V and 0 bases from J, leaving 5 bases between. The CDR3 covers 13 residues. The CDR3: CSAREVVNTEAFF. CDR3 sequence (DNA): TGCAGTGCTAGAGAAGTAGTGAACACTGAAGCTTTCTTT.

This clonotype has only a few counts. The CDR3 region is CASSVDNYGYTF. The CDR3, as DNA: TGTGCCAGCAGCGTGGACAACTATGGCTACACCTTC. The chain joins TRBV7-8 to TRBJ1-2; the D is unclear. V lost 5 bases and J lost 2, with 6 bases in between. Germline V gene sequence: CDR1 SGHVS, CDR2 FQNEAQ. There are 12 residues in the CDR3.

This clonotype was seen more than once but under ten times. This chain connects TRBV7-8 to TRBJ2-5; tentatively, D is TRBD1 (6 bases). Germline lookup yields CDR1 SGHVS and CDR2 FQNEAQ. This CDR3 region has 14 residues. V gave up 2 bases and J gave up 3 bases, with 10 bases separating them. CDR3: CASSLQGHKETQYF. In nucleotides, the CDR3 is TGTGCCAGCAGCTTACAGGGGCACAAAGAGACCCAGTACTTC.

This clonotype has more than one count but fewer than ten. The chain links TRBV20-1 to TRBJ2-3; 8 bases line up with TRBD1. The V gene's germline CDR1 is DFQATT and CDR2 SNEGSKA (reference sequence). The CDR3 covers 13 residues. Trimming cost V 4 bases and J 6 bases; bases outside gene matches: 6. CDR3 in amino acids: CSAIDRGLDTQYF. CDR3 bases: TGCAGTGCTATAGACAGGGGCCTCGATACGCAGTATTTT.

This clonotype was detected many times. The V call is TRBV29-1, the J call TRBJ2-5; no firm D call. CDR1 is SQVTM, CDR2 ANQGSEA, per germline. The CDR3 contains 13 residues. Trimming removed 3 bases from V and 5 bases from J, with 13 bases in between. The CDR3 reads CSVEGGFGETQYF. For the CDR3, the DNA is TGCAGCGTTGAGGGCGGCTTCGGGGAGACCCAGTACTTC.

This clonotype showed up just a few times. The chain employs TRBV9 and TRBJ2-7; D not certain. Germline CDR1 SGDLS, CDR2 YYNGEE. The CDR3 has 15 residues. Deletions cut 0 bases from V and 3 bases from J, with 13 bases between. CDR3 residues: CASSVGETYFYEQYF. In nucleotides, the CDR3 is TGTGCCAGCAGCGTAGGTGAGACTTACTTCTACGAGCAGTACTTC.

In its sample, this clonotype was seen many times. The chain combines TRBV12-3 or TRBV12-4 with TRBJ2-1; maybe TRBD2 (5 bases). The CDR3 spans 14 residues. V lost 2 bases and J lost 3, with 8 bases in between. The CDR3 reads CASSLHGDYNEQFF. CDR3 nucleotides: TGTGCCAGCAGTTTACACGGGGACTACAATGAGCAGTTCTTC.

The chain joins TRBV12-3 or TRBV12-4 to TRBJ1-5; no definite D call. The CDR3 runs 15 residues. Trimming stripped 6 bases from V and 5 bases from J, with 17 bases between. This chain's CDR3 is CASREFLSWDQPQHF. The DNA of the CDR3 is TGTGCCAGCAGGGAATTCCTCAGCTGGGATCAGCCCCAGCATTTT.

This clonotype turned up a few times. The genes are TRBV5-1 and TRBJ1-2; D gene ambiguous. The germline gives CDR1 SGHRS, CDR2 YFSETQ. V lost 0 bases and J 1 base, leaving 10 bases between the germline ends. This CDR3 has 15 residues. CDR3 sequence: CASSLESEVNYGYTF. The CDR3 nucleotides are TGCGCCAGCAGCTTGGAAAGCGAGGTTAACTATGGCTACACCTTC.

This clonotype has a count of ten or more. The J gene is TRBJ2-1, the V gene TRBV12-3 or TRBV12-4; D might be TRBD2 (6 bases). This CDR3 spans 12 amino acids. The V end lost 5 bases, the J end lost 9 bases, and 11 bases lay between the germline ends. In nucleotides, the CDR3 is TGTGCCAGCAGTCTTAGCGGAGCTGAGCAGTTCTTC. This sequence encodes CASSLSGAEQFF.

This clonotype was counted only a few times. V gene TRBV7-2 combines with J gene TRBJ1-2; the D is unclear. The germline V and J ends were trimmed by 3 bases and 7 bases, with 15 bases remaining between them. CDR3 length: 14 residues. Germline V lookup: CDR1 SGHTA, CDR2 FQGNSA. CDR3 in DNA: TGTGCCAGCAGCTTCGTGACACCCGTTTCTGGCTACACCTTC. It translates to CASSFVTPVSGYTF.

The chain combines TRBV15 with TRBJ2-5, with D possibly being TRBD2 (6 bases). Looked up from germline, CDR1 is LNHNV and CDR2 is YYDKDF (reference sequence). V was cut by 3 bases and J by 2 bases, with 19 bases left in between. This CDR3 has 17 amino acids. The CDR3 loop reads CATSRDPGLARQETQYF. In DNA, the CDR3 is TGTGCCACCAGCAGGGATCCTGGGCTAGCGCGACAAGAGACCCAGTACTTC.

The chain combines TRBV5-1 with TRBJ2-5; 8 positions agree with TRBD1. V lost 0 bases to trimming and J lost 4 bases; unmatched junction nucleotides: 5. Germline values: CDR1 SGHRS, CDR2 YFSETQ. This CDR3 has 15 residues. The CDR3: CASSLGTGHSETQYF. CDR3 bases: TGCGCCAGCAGCTTGGGGACAGGGCATTCAGAGACCCAGTACTTC.

This sequence joins TRBV12-3 or TRBV12-4 and TRBJ2-1; weak D call: TRBD2 (5 bases). V shed 7 bases and J shed 0 bases, with 13 bases lying between them. The CDR3 is 15 amino acids. The CDR3 coding sequence is TGTGCCAGCACCCCTAGTAGCGTCTCCTACAATGAGCAGTTCTTC. Translating it yields CASTPSSVSYNEQFF.

At least ten counts were recorded for this clonotype. The CDR3 sequence: CASSPPRGGYTEAFF. The CDR3 DNA sequence: TGCGCCAGCAGCCCACCGCGAGGGGGGTACACTGAAGCTTTCTTT. The rearrangement joins TRBV5-1 to TRBJ1-1, with D possibly matching TRBD1 (6 bases). Germline loops: CDR1 SGHRS, CDR2 YFSETQ. V lost 4 bases to trimming and J lost 3 bases, with 16 bases between them. CDR3 length: 15 amino acids.

This clonotype showed up just a few times. This chain connects TRBV5-1 to TRBJ2-7, with D unclear. This CDR3 spans 15 amino acids. Trimming removed 2 bases at V and 1 base at J, with 13 bases between. Germline CDR1 SGHRS, CDR2 YFSETQ. The DNA for the CDR3 is TGCGCCAGCAGCTTAGAAGGATGGGATTCCTACGAGCAGTACTTC. Protein sequence: CASSLEGWDSYEQYF.

This clonotype has just a few counts. The chain has TRBV6-5 and TRBJ2-7, with TRBD1 as a possible D gene (6 bases). CDR1 and CDR2 (germline): MNHEY, SVGAGI. Trimming removed 4 bases from V and 3 bases from J, with 13 bases in between. The CDR3 length is 14 residues. Here the CDR3 reads CASSSSGADYEQYF. DNA of the CDR3: TGTGCCAGCAGTTCCTCAGGGGCCGACTACGAGCAGTACTTC.